These 20 T cell receptor beta chains originate from one sample sequenced in a study of Graves' ophthalmopathy and Graves' hyperthyroidism. Investigators amplified TCR beta CDR3 regions from RNA transcripts. HTBI primers were used in a first-round RT-PCR, which preceded a second-round multiplex PCR. TCRdb re-analysed the multiplex PCR reads in MiXCR, keeping a single row per CDR3 protein. The top ten clones hold 9% to 15% of a sample with 300,000 or so distinct CDR3 sequences, roughly a sixth of them seen once. Sequencing was performed on peripheral blood. These receptors came from an adult man with Graves' ophthalmopathy.

This clonotype came up many times. This chain links TRBV6-2 or TRBV6-3 with TRBJ1-5; tentatively, D is TRBD1 (5 bases). Germline loops: CDR1 MNHEY, CDR2 SVGEGT. V dropped 2 bases and J dropped 2 bases, with 7 bases sitting between them. The CDR3 sequence is 14 residues long. The CDR3 sequence is CASSYRGGNQPQHF. The CDR3 bases are TGTGCCAGCAGTTACCGGGGCGGCAATCAGCCCCAGCATTTT.

This clonotype was found many times. This chain connects TRBV29-1 to TRBJ2-7; a weak D match, TRBD1 (6 bases). Germline lookup yields CDR1 SQVTM and CDR2 ANQGSEA. V lost 4 bases and J lost 0, with 10 bases in between. CDR3 length equals 13 residues. The CDR3 coding sequence is TGCAGCGTTGTGCCAGGGGCCTCCTACGAGCAGTACTTC. Translated: CSVVPGASYEQYF.

J is TRBJ2-7 and V is TRBV18; possible D gene TRBD2, 6 bases. The ends were cut back, 4 bases at V and 9 bases at J, with 19 bases in the middle. The CDR3 loop spans 14 amino acids. CDR1 and CDR2 from the germline V gene are KGHSH and LQKENI. CDR3 region: CASSLSGGSGPQYF. The CDR3 coding sequence is TGTGCCAGCTCACTTTCTGGGGGGAGCGGCCCGCAGTACTTC.

This clonotype was detected many times. The chain carries TRBV6-1 and TRBJ1-2, with D uncertain. Germline-derived CDR1 and CDR2 are MNHNS and SASEGT. Trimming removed 1 base at V and 9 bases at J, with 18 bases between. The CDR3 covers 15 residues. The CDR3 is CASSEVVAPSISYTF. CDR3 bases: TGTGCCAGCAGTGAAGTAGTCGCTCCTTCTATTAGCTACACCTTC.

This clonotype was seen ten or more times. One end of the junction is discordant with germline, which a read error may explain. J is TRBJ2-7 and V is TRBV2, with TRBD2 matching 14 bases. The length of the CDR3 is 14 residues. CDR1 is SNHLY and CDR2 is FYNNEI in the germline V gene. The DNA of the CDR3 is TGTGCCGGCAGACTAGCGGGAGGGTCCTACGAGCAGTACTTC. Its protein product is CAGRLAGGSYEQYF.

The rearrangement links TRBV28 to TRBJ1-2, with a tentative D call TRBD1 (5 bases). Trimming pared 6 bases from V and 5 bases from J, leaving 10 bases between. The CDR3 spans 12 residues. Germline V CDR1 and CDR2: MDHEN, SYDVKM. CDR3 loop: CASRLGVYGYTF. Here the CDR3 DNA reads TGTGCCAGCAGATTAGGGGTTTATGGCTACACCTTC.

This clonotype was recorded a few times. The CDR3 ends on some other residue instead of the conserved phenylalanine or tryptophan, so this is likely a read error. The V and J genes are TRBV7-8 and TRBJ1-5, with TRBD1 identical over 8 bases. Looked up from germline, CDR1 is SGHVS and CDR2 is FQNEAQ. The CDR3 has 16 amino acids. With V trimmed by 4 bases and J by 0 bases, 5 bases remained unmatched. As DNA, the CDR3 is TGTGCCAGCAGCTCGGACAGGGCTTATAGCAATCAGCCCCAGCATCTT. Residues: CASSSDRAYSNQPQHL.

As for this clonotype: A read error is likely, as this CDR3 ends without the conserved phenylalanine or tryptophan. The limits of the CDR3 on the DNA are not certain, so only TCRdb's listed CDR3 is given. The CDR3 protein is CASSPRSRTD. J is TRBJ2-5 and V is TRBV11-1. The CDR3 is 10 amino acids long, termini counted. The germline CDR1 and CDR2 sequences are SGHAT and FQDESV (reference sequence).

This clonotype was recorded at least ten times. This chain uses TRBV20-1 with TRBJ1-2; D is ambiguous. Trimming removed 3 bases from V and 1 base from J, with 6 bases in between. This CDR3 is built from 12 residues. Germline V gives CDR1 DFQATT, CDR2 SNEGSKA (reference sequence). The CDR3 here is CSASRINYGYTF. The DNA for the CDR3 is TGCAGTGCTAGTCGGATTAACTATGGCTACACCTTC.

With respect to this clonotype: At one end, the junction sequence differs from germline, possibly due to a read error. The CDR3 region is CAISLISGGSSYEQYF. As DNA, the CDR3 is TGCGCCATCAGCCTTATATCGGGGGGGAGCTCCTACGAGCAGTACTTC. J is TRBJ2-7 and V is TRBV4-1; TRBD2 aligns across 8 bases. Germline CDR1 reads MGHRA; CDR2 reads YSYEKL. The CDR3 runs 16 residues.

This clonotype appeared many times. The chain uses TRBV6-2 or TRBV6-3 and TRBJ1-5, with 7 bases aligning to TRBD1. CDR1 and CDR2 from the germline V gene are MNHEY and SVGEGT. V gave up 0 bases and J gave up 3 bases; unmatched junction bases: 2. There are 15 residues in the CDR3. DNA for the CDR3: TGTGCCAGCAGTTACTCGACAGGGACCAATCAGCCCCAGCATTTT. Encoded protein: CASSYSTGTNQPQHF.

This clonotype was seen at least ten times. The chain recombines TRBV11-2 with TRBJ2-7, with 10 positions matching TRBD2. Germline V gives CDR1 SGHAT, CDR2 FQNNGV. J was trimmed by 4 bases and V by 5 bases; bases with no gene match: 11. The CDR3 length is 16 residues. The CDR3 is CASSAHKSGRAYEQYF. The CDR3 DNA reads TGTGCCAGCAGCGCCCACAAAAGCGGGAGGGCGTACGAGCAGTACTTC.

In its sample, this clonotype was seen many times. The chain couples TRBV2 to TRBJ2-2, with D possibly called TRBD1 or TRBD2 (5 bases each). Germline lookup yields CDR1 SNHLY and CDR2 FYNNEI. The ends were cut back, 6 bases at V and 1 base at J, with 18 bases in the middle. This CDR3 is 17 amino acids long. DNA for the CDR3: TGTGCCAGCAGCGAACAAGCCGGGACCATGAACACCGGGGAGCTGTTTTTT. Translating gives CASSEQAGTMNTGELFF.

This clonotype has at least ten counts. This chain links TRBV30 with TRBJ2-2; perhaps TRBD1 as D (6 bases). Trimming took off 5 bases at V and 4 bases at J, with 11 bases between the two ends. Germline V gene sequence: CDR1 GTSNPN, CDR2 SVGIG (reference sequence). The CDR3 spans 13 residues. The CDR3 sequence is CAWAWGPTGELFF. The CDR3 DNA reads TGTGCCTGGGCCTGGGGGCCCACCGGGGAGCTGTTTTTT.

This clonotype showed up many times. The rearrangement joins TRBV5-1 to TRBJ2-2, with TRBD1 as a possible D gene (6 bases). V was pared by 4 bases and J by 4 bases, with 17 bases between. Germline V gene data show CDR1 as SGHRS and CDR2 as YFSETQ. The CDR3 extends over 16 amino acids. The CDR3 region is CASSRGVRGPTGELFF. The CDR3 nucleotides read TGCGCCAGCAGCCGGGGAGTCAGGGGCCCCACCGGGGAGCTGTTTTTT.

The chain has TRBV6-5 and TRBJ2-5; TRBD2 might be the D (6 bases). Germline V CDR1 and CDR2: MNHEY, SVGAGI. Trimming shortened V by 2 bases and J by 4 bases, and 17 bases separated the two germline ends. The CDR3 loop spans 16 amino acids. DNA for the CDR3: TGTGCCAGCAGTTACCGGGGGAAGGGTGGTCGAGAGACCCAGTACTTC. It yields the protein CASSYRGKGGRETQYF.

In this sample, this clonotype turned up many times. The chain joins TRBV7-8 to TRBJ2-5; 10 positions match TRBD1. The CDR3 covers 15 residues. Unmatched junction bases numbered 3, after V lost 1 base and J lost 4 bases. Germline lookup yields CDR1 SGHVS and CDR2 FQNEAQ. CDR3 protein: CASSLGQGAGETQYF. CDR3 DNA sequence: TGTGCCAGCAGCTTAGGACAGGGGGCTGGAGAGACCCAGTACTTC. Based on the CDR3 plus reference TRBV7-8 and TRBJ2-5, the full variable domain is GAGVSQSPRYKVAKRGQDVALRCDPISGHVSLFWYQQALGQGPEFLTYFQNEAQLDKSGLPSDRFFAERPEGSVSTLKIQRTQQEDSAVYLCASSLGQGAGETQYFGPGTRLLVL.

The sample holds many counts of this clonotype. The chain employs TRBV6-5 and TRBJ1-1, with D possibly TRBD1 on 5 matching bases. Trimming removed 6 bases from V and 14 bases from J, with 19 bases in between. Germline loops: CDR1 MNHEY, CDR2 SVGAGI. The CDR3 consists of 12 residues. The CDR3 nucleotides are TGTGCCAGCAGGCCACAAGGGGAAGTAAGCTTCTTT. It specifies CASRPQGEVSFF.

This clonotype was seen many times. The chain joins TRBV28 to TRBJ2-5; the match to TRBD1 covers 9 bases. CDR3 length: 12 amino acids. Germline V gene sequence: CDR1 MDHEN, CDR2 SYDVKM. J lost 9 bases, V lost 5 bases, and 4 bases had no gene match. CDR3 DNA sequence: TGTGCCAGCAGTGGACAGGGGAGGGCCCAGTACTTC. This encodes CASSGQGRAQYF.

The chain carries TRBV6-2 or TRBV6-3 and TRBJ2-7; a possible D gene is TRBD1 (5 bases). There are 19 residues in the CDR3. Between the trimmed V and J ends, which lost 0 bases and 2 bases, there was a span of 23 bases. Per the germline V gene, CDR1 is MNHEY and CDR2 is SVGEGT. The CDR3 protein is CASSYSTSQTAQSTYEQYF. The CDR3 DNA sequence: TGTGCCAGCAGTTACTCGACTTCCCAGACAGCACAGAGTACCTACGAGCAGTACTTC.